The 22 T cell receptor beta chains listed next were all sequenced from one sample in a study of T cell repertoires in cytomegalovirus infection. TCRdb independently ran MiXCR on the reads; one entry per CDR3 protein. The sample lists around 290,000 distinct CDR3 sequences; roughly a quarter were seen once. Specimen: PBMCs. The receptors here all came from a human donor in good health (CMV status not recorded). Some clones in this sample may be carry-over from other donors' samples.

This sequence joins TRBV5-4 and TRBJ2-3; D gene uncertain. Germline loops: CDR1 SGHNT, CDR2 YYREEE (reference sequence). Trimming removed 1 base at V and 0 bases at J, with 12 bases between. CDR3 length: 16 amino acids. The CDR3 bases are TGTGCCAGCAGCTTGCGTCAGAGTCGTAGCACAGATACGCAGTATTTT. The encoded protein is CASSLRQSRSTDTQYF.

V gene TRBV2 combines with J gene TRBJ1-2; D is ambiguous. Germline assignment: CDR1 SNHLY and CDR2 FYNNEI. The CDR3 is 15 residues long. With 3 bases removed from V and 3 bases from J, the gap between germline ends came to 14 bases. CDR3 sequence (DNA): TGTGCCAGCAGTGAGATAGACCGCCAGCACTATGGCTACACCTTC. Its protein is CASSEIDRQHYGYTF.

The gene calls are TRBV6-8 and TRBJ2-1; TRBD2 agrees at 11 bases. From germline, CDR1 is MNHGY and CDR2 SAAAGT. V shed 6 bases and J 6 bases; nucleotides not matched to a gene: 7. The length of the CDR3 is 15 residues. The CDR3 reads CASRISGGAGNEQFF. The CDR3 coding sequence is TGTGCCAGCAGGATTAGCGGGGGGGCCGGCAATGAGCAGTTCTTC.

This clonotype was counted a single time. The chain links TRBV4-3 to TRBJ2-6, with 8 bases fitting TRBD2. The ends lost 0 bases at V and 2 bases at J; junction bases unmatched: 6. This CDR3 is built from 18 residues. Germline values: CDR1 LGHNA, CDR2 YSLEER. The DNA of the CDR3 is TGCGCCAGCAGCCAAGATTGGATAGCGGGAACTGGGGCCAACGTCCTGACTTTC. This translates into CASSQDWIAGTGANVLTF.

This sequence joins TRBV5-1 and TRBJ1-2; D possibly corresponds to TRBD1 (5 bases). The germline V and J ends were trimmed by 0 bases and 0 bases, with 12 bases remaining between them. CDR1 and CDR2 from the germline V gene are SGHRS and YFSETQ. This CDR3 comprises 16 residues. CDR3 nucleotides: TGCGCCAGCAGCTTGGCCCGGGGGTTGGCTAACTATGGCTACACCTTC. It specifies CASSLARGLANYGYTF.

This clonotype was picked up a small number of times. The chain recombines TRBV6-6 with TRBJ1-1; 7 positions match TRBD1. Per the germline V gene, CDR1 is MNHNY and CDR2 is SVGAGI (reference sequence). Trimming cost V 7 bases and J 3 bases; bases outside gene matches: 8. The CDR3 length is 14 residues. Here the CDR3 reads CASTLQGSYTEAFF. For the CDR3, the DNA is TGTGCCAGCACGTTACAGGGGTCTTACACTGAAGCTTTCTTT.

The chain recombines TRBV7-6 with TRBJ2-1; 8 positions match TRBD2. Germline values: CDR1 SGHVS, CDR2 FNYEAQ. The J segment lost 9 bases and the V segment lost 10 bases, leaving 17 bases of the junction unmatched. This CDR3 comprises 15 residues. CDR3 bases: TGTGCCACCGCTCTGTTAATTAGCGGGAAGCCTGAGCAGTTCTTC. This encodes CATALLISGKPEQFF.

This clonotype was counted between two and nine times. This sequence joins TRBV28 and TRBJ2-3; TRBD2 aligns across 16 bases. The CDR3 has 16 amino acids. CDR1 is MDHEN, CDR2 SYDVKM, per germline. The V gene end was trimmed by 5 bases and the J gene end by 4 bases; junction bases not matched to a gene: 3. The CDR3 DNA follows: TGTGCCAGCAGTCAGGGACTAGCGGGAGGGCCAGATACGCAGTATTTT. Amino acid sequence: CASSQGLAGGPDTQYF.

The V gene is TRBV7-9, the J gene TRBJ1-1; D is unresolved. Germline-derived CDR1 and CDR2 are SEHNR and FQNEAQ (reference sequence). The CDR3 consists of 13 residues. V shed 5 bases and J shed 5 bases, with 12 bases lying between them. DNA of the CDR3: TGTGCCAGCAGCCAAACTTCCGGGACTGAAGCTTTCTTT. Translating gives CASSQTSGTEAFF.

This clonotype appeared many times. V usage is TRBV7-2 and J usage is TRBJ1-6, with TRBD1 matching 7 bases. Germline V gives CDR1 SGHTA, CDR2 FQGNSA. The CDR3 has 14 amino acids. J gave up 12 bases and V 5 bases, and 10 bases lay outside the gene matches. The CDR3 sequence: CASSPGTDFRPLHF. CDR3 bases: TGTGCCAGCAGCCCGGGGACAGATTTCCGACCCCTCCACTTT. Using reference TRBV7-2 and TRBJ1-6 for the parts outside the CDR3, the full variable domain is GAGVSQSPSNKVTEKGKDVELRCDPISGHTALYWYRQSLGQGLEFLIYFQGNSAPDKSGLPSDRFSAERTGGSVSTLTIQRTQQEDSAVYLCASSPGTDFRPLHFGNGTRLTVT.

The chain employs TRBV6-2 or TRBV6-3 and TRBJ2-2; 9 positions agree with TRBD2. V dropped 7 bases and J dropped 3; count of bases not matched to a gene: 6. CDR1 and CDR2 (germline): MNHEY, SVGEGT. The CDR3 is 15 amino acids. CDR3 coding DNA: TGTGCCAGCAACGTAGCGGGGGCCTACACCGGGGAGCTGTTTTTT. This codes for CASNVAGAYTGELFF.

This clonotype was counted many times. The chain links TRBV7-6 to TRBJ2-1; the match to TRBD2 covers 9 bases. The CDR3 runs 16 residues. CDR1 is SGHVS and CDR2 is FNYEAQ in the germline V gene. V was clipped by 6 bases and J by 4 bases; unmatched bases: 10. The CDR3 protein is CASSPRGGRGYNEQFF. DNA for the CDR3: TGTGCCAGCAGTCCCCGTGGCGGGAGGGGTTACAATGAGCAGTTCTTC.

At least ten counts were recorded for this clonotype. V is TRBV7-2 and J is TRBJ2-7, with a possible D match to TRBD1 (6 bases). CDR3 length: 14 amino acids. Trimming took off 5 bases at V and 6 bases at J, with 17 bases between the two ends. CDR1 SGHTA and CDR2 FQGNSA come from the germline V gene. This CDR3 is CASSPTRTVGEQYF. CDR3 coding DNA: TGTGCCAGCAGCCCCACCCGGACAGTGGGCGAGCAGTACTTC.

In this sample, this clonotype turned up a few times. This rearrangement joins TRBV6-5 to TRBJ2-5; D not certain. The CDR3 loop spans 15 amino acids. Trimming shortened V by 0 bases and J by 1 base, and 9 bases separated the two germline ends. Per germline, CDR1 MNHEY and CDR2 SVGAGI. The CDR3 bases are TGTGCCAGCAGTTACTCGGCAGGCGTCCAAGAGACCCAGTACTTC. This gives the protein CASSYSAGVQETQYF.

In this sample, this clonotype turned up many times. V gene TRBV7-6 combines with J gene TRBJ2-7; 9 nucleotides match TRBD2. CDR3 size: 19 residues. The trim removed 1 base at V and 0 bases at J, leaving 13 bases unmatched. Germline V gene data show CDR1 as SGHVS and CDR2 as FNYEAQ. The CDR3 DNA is TGTGCCAGCAGCTTAGGGGTCCAATTCGGACTAGCGAGCTCCTACGAGCAGTACTTC. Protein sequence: CASSLGVQFGLASSYEQYF.

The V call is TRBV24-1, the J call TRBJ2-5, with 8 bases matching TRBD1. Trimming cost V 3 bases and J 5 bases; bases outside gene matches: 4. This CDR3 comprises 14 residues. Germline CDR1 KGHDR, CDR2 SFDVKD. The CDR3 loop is CATSDPDRAETQYF. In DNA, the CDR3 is TGTGCCACCAGTGATCCGGACAGGGCTGAGACCCAGTACTTC.

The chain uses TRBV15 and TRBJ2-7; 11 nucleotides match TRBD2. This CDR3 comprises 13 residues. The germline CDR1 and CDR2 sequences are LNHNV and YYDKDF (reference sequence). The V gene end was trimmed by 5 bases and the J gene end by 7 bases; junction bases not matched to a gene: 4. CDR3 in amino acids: CATSSLAGEEQYF. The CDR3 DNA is TGTGCCACCAGCTCACTAGCGGGAGAAGAGCAGTACTTC.

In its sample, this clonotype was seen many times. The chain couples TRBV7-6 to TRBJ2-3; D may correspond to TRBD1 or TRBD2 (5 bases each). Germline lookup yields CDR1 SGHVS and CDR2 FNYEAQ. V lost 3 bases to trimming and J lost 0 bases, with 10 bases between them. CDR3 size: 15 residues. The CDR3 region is CASSFQGVSTDTQYF. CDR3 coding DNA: TGTGCCAGCAGCTTCCAGGGAGTCAGCACAGATACGCAGTATTTT.

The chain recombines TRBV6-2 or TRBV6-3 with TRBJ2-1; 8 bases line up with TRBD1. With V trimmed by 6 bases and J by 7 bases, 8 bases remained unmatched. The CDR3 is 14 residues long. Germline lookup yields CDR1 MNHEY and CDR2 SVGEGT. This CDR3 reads CASRNGQGRNEQFF. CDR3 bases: TGTGCCAGCAGAAACGGACAGGGAAGGAATGAGCAGTTCTTC.

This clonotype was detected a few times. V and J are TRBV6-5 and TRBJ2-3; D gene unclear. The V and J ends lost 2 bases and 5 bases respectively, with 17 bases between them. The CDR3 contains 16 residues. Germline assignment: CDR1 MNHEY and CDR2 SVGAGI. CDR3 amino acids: CASSYVAVGLRDTQYF. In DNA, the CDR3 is TGTGCCAGCAGTTACGTCGCGGTAGGGTTGAGAGATACGCAGTATTTT.

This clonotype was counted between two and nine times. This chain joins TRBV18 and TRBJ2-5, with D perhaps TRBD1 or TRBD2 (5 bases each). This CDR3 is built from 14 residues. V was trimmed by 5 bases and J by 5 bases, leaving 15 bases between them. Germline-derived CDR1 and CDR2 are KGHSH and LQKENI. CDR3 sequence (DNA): TGTGCCAGCTCAGGGACCTCGGCGGGCGAGACCCAGTACTTC. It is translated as CASSGTSAGETQYF.

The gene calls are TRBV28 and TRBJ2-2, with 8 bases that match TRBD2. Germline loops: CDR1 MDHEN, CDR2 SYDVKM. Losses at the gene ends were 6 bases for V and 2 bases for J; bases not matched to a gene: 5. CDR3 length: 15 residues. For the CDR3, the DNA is TGTGCCAGCAGGGCCGGACTAGCCAACACCGGGGAGCTGTTTTTT. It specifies CASRAGLANTGELFF.